These 2 T cell receptor beta chains originate from one sample sequenced in a study of T-cell memory formation after mild COVID-19. MiXCR, run by TCRdb on the 5' RACE reads, gives a single entry per CDR3 protein. The sample includes about 13,000 distinct CDR3 sequences, around 15% seen only once; the top ten take around 50%. The specimen sequenced was PBMCs or a T cell subset sorted from them (not recorded which). The receptors derive from a man younger than 30 who had mild COVID-19 (a few samples of this study predate the infection). Cell type and time point are not known.

This clonotype appeared a few times. The chain uses TRBV12-3 or TRBV12-4 and TRBJ1-1; 8 bases align to TRBD1. This CDR3 region has 17 residues. The V and J ends lost 4 bases and 3 bases, in that order; junction bases with no gene match: 13. CDR3: CASSWGTGYFSDTEAFF. The CDR3 DNA reads TGTGCCAGCAGTTGGGGGACAGGCTACTTTTCGGACACTGAAGCTTTCTTT.

This clonotype was observed once. The V and J genes are TRBV15 and TRBJ2-1; no reliable D call. This CDR3 comprises 16 residues. Germline V gives CDR1 LNHNV, CDR2 YYDKDF (reference sequence). The V gene lost 1 base and the J gene lost 0 bases, with 10 bases spanning the gap. The CDR3 nucleotides are TGTGCCACCAGCAGAGGTTTGCATAACTCCTACAATGAGCAGTTCTTC. The encoded protein is CATSRGLHNSYNEQFF.